This is a list of T cell receptor beta chains from one sample in a study of vaccination and CD4 T cells after COVID-19. TCRdb passed the PCR reads through MiXCR, listing each CDR3 protein once. The sample lists approximately 36,000 distinct CDR3 sequences, approximately 40% seen once, with 5.8% in the top ten. The sample here was CD4+ T cells from blood, taken about 7 months after SARS-CoV-2 vaccination. These receptors all come from a human donor who had recovered from COVID-19. Both conserved end residues are part of each CDR3. Fields, in order: J gene, clone size, V gene, D gene, CDR3 protein, CDR3 DNA. A D gene is named only where the DNA matches it firmly. Only some rows state a clone size, as once, few, many or a class for expanded clones.

>TRBJ1-1|-|TRBV6-1|TRBD1
CASRTGLNTEAFF
TGTGCCAGCAGGACAGGGTTGAACACTGAAGCTTTCTTT
>TRBJ2-2|-|TRBV7-9|TRBD2
CASSLAPAGANTGELFF
TGTGCCAGCAGCTTAGCACCAGCGGGGGCGAACACCGGGGAGCTGTTTTTT
>TRBJ1-2|-|TRBV28|-
CASGDRGGWSNYGYTF
TGTGCCAGTGGGGATAGGGGGGGGTGGTCTAACTATGGCTACACCTTC
>TRBJ2-7|-|TRBV28|TRBD2
CASSPGSFSGTYEQYF
TGTGCCAGCAGCCCGGGTAGTTTTAGCGGGACCTACGAGCAGTACTTC
>TRBJ2-3|few|TRBV7-9|TRBD2
CASSLAFSGTDTQYF
TGTGCCAGCAGCTTAGCCTTTAGCGGGACAGATACGCAGTATTTT
>TRBJ2-7|few|TRBV11-3|-
CASSTGGGSYEQYF
TGTGCCAGCAGCACCGGTGGGGGATCCTACGAGCAGTACTTC
>TRBJ2-3|-|TRBV6-1|TRBD1
CASSEDTGGTDTQYF
TGTGCCAGCAGTGAAGATACAGGGGGGACAGATACGCAGTATTTT
>TRBJ1-1|few|TRBV20-1|-
CSAREIRGNTEAFF
TGCAGTGCTAGAGAGATCCGAGGGAACACTGAAGCTTTCTTT
>TRBJ2-1|-|TRBV20-1|TRBD2
CSASGLAGAPERQFF
TGCAGTGCCAGCGGGCTAGCGGGAGCCCCGGAGCGGCAGTTCTTC
>TRBJ2-7|many|TRBV4-3|-
CASSQGWGYEQYF
TGCGCCAGCAGCCAAGGGTGGGGCTACGAGCAGTACTTC
>TRBJ2-5|-|TRBV10-1|TRBD2
CTSSDRLAGVETQYF
TGCACCAGCAGTGATCGGCTAGCGGGAGTTGAGACCCAGTACTTC
>TRBJ1-5|few|TRBV28|-
CASSSYSNQPQHF
TGTGCCAGCAGCTCCTATAGCAATCAGCCCCAGCATTTT
>TRBJ1-5|-|TRBV29-1|-
CSVGTTGDSNQPQHF
TGCAGCGTTGGGACGACAGGCGATAGCAATCAGCCCCAGCATTTT
>TRBJ1-1|-|TRBV28|-
CASSPVTLTKNTEAFF
TGTGCCAGCAGTCCCGTCACTTTGACTAAGAACACTGAAGCTTTCTTT
>TRBJ2-1|few|TRBV7-3|TRBD2
CASSLMTSGNQFF
TGTGCCAGCAGCTTAATGACTAGCGGGAACCAGTTCTTC